The TCR beta chain under discussion was sequenced for a study of beta chain features in type 1 diabetes. Purities in excess of 95% were seen in all sorted populations. This clone was counted a few times. Its antigen is as yet unknown. Notes on the study in general: Patients with Type 1 diabetes showed moderately but significantly shorter TCRB CDR3s in all four CD4+ subsets. In the patient group, naive, central memory and Treg TCRB repertoires seemed more alike than in the healthy donor group. Patients with type 1 diabetes carried fewer insertions and had more deletions at their VDJ junctions.

The authors reverse transcribed all of the isolated RNA, so sequencing captured expressed TCRB transcripts. Some clones are missing from TCRdb's copy, which holds only in-frame ones; the method was immunoSEQ multiplex PCR. The repertoire includes roughly 240,000 clones, under 70% of them detected once, and 0.053% sits in the top ten. Sequencing input: naive CD4+ T cells from blood. The TCR originated in a man aged 30-40 years in good health.

The CDR3 loop reads CATHSSYNEQFF. CDR3 DNA sequence: TGTGCCACCCATAGCAGCTACAATGAGCAGTTCTTC. The chain carries TRBV7-2 and TRBJ2-1; the D is unclear. V dropped 10 bases and J dropped 3 bases, with 10 bases sitting between them. CDR3 length: 12 residues. The germline V gene has CDR1 SGHTA and CDR2 FQGNSA.